The rows below give T cell receptor beta chains drawn from one sample of a study of T-cell reconstitution after alpha-beta-depleted transplantation in children. TCRdb independently ran MiXCR on the PCR reads; one entry per CDR3 protein. In the table there are approximately 200,000 distinct CDR3 sequences, less than 15% of which are singletons. The sample in question was PBMCs from the stem cell graft donor, obtained from the stem cell graft. These receptors came from a human donor who donated a stem cell graft to a child with acute lymphoblastic leukemia. Each CDR3 is given with its conserved first and last residue. Each record gives: J gene, V gene, D gene, clone size, CDR3 protein, CDR3 DNA. D genes are given only for firm matches. Clone size appears in some rows only: once, few, many, or a class for an expanded clone.

j_gene: TRBJ2-7; v_gene: TRBV5-1; d_gene: -; abundance: many; CDR3aa: CASSLVVGGQNSYEQYF; CDR3nt: TGCGCCAGCAGCTTGGTAGTGGGGGGACAGAACTCCTACGAGCAGTACTTC
j_gene: TRBJ2-2; v_gene: TRBV5-6; d_gene: TRBD2; abundance: many; CDR3aa: CASRDRPGLAAGELFF; CDR3nt: TGTGCCAGCAGAGATCGACCGGGACTAGCTGCCGGGGAGCTGTTTTTT
j_gene: TRBJ2-2; v_gene: TRBV5-1; d_gene: TRBD2; abundance: many; CDR3aa: CASSPREGTGELFF; CDR3nt: TGCGCCAGCAGCCCCAGGGAGGGGACCGGGGAGCTGTTTTTT
j_gene: TRBJ2-7; v_gene: TRBV18; d_gene: -; abundance: many; CDR3aa: CASSPPGQSYEQYF; CDR3nt: TGTGCCAGCTCACCACCGGGCCAGTCCTACGAGCAGTACTTC
j_gene: TRBJ2-7; v_gene: TRBV11-2; d_gene: TRBD2; abundance: -; CDR3aa: CASSPVRRPSGKTYEQYF; CDR3nt: TGTGCCAGCAGTCCGGTCCGAAGGCCTAGCGGGAAAACCTACGAGCAGTACTTC
j_gene: TRBJ1-6; v_gene: TRBV5-1; d_gene: -; abundance: many; CDR3aa: CASSSGSGTNSPLHF; CDR3nt: TGCGCCAGCAGCTCCGGATCCGGGACGAATTCACCCCTCCACTTT
j_gene: TRBJ2-3; v_gene: TRBV7-8; d_gene: TRBD1; abundance: many; CDR3aa: CASRDGTGSTDTQYF; CDR3nt: TGTGCCAGCAGGGACGGGACAGGCAGCACAGATACGCAGTATTTT
j_gene: TRBJ1-1; v_gene: TRBV5-1; d_gene: -; abundance: few; CDR3aa: CASSPDGGALNTEAFF; CDR3nt: TGCGCCAGCAGCCCCGATGGGGGGGCTCTGAACACTGAAGCTTTCTTT
j_gene: TRBJ2-2; v_gene: TRBV18; d_gene: -; abundance: -; CDR3aa: CASSRPRGRPTEELFF; CDR3nt: TGTGCCAGCTCACGACCGAGGGGACGGCCCACCGAGGAGCTGTTTTTT
j_gene: TRBJ1-3; v_gene: TRBV5-5; d_gene: -; abundance: -; CDR3aa: CASSLDGVGNTIYF; CDR3nt: TGTGCCAGCAGCTTGGACGGGGTCGGAAACACCATATATTTT
j_gene: TRBJ2-1; v_gene: TRBV5-1; d_gene: TRBD2; abundance: many; CDR3aa: CASRPKSGIYNEQFF; CDR3nt: TGCGCCAGCAGGCCCAAGAGCGGGATCTACAATGAGCAGTTCTTC
j_gene: TRBJ2-7; v_gene: TRBV20-1; d_gene: TRBD1; abundance: -; CDR3aa: CSASETGGPNSYEQYF; CDR3nt: TGCAGTGCCAGCGAAACAGGGGGCCCGAACTCCTACGAGCAGTACTTC
j_gene: TRBJ1-1; v_gene: TRBV12-3/TRBV12-4; d_gene: -; abundance: once; CDR3aa: CASDAWGGRLGNTEAFF; CDR3nt: TGTGCCAGCGATGCTTGGGGGGGACGCCTGGGGAACACTGAAGCTTTCTTT
j_gene: TRBJ2-7; v_gene: TRBV7-9; d_gene: TRBD1; abundance: few; CDR3aa: CASSSHQGAYEQYF; CDR3nt: TGTGCCAGCAGCTCGCACCAGGGGGCCTACGAGCAGTACTTC
j_gene: TRBJ1-3; v_gene: TRBV12-1; d_gene: -; abundance: -; CDR3aa: CASSFLQGAGSGNTIYF; CDR3nt: TGTGCCAGCAGCTTTCTGCAGGGGGCCGGCTCTGGAAACACCATATATTTT
j_gene: TRBJ2-3; v_gene: TRBV5-1; d_gene: TRBD2; abundance: many; CDR3aa: CASTLAGGADTQYF; CDR3nt: TGCGCCAGCACCTTAGCGGGAGGGGCAGATACGCAGTATTTT
j_gene: TRBJ1-1; v_gene: TRBV25-1; d_gene: TRBD1; abundance: many; CDR3aa: CASSEYIEQGGLLGREAFF; CDR3nt: TGTGCCAGCAGTGAGTACATTGAACAGGGGGGTCTGCTCGGACGTGAAGCTTTCTTT
j_gene: TRBJ2-5; v_gene: TRBV3-1; d_gene: -; abundance: many; CDR3aa: CASSQRLGGRETQYF; CDR3nt: TGTGCCAGCAGCCAAAGACTGGGTGGTAGGGAGACCCAGTACTTC
j_gene: TRBJ2-4; v_gene: TRBV12-3/TRBV12-4; d_gene: -; abundance: many; CDR3aa: CASRDTLMVNIQYF; CDR3nt: TGTGCCAGCAGGGACACCCTAATGGTAAACATTCAGTACTTC
j_gene: TRBJ2-2; v_gene: TRBV5-5; d_gene: TRBD1; abundance: many; CDR3aa: CASSAGQGAGELFF; CDR3nt: TGTGCCAGCAGCGCCGGACAGGGGGCCGGGGAGCTGTTTTTT
j_gene: TRBJ1-2; v_gene: TRBV12-3/TRBV12-4; d_gene: -; abundance: many; CDR3aa: CASSFWPGTTNPVYGYTF; CDR3nt: TGTGCCAGCAGTTTTTGGCCGGGGACGACCAACCCAGTCTATGGCTACACCTTC
j_gene: TRBJ1-1; v_gene: TRBV20-1; d_gene: -; abundance: many; CDR3aa: CSAKWGAEAFF; CDR3nt: TGCAGTGCTAAATGGGGGGCTGAAGCTTTCTTT
j_gene: TRBJ1-5; v_gene: TRBV12-3/TRBV12-4; d_gene: -; abundance: few; CDR3aa: CASSFDSGRMHF; CDR3nt: TGTGCCAGCAGTTTCGACTCCGGGAGGATGCATTTT
j_gene: TRBJ2-2; v_gene: TRBV30; d_gene: -; abundance: -; CDR3aa: CAWSPFRGRVAENTGELFF; CDR3nt: TGTGCCTGGAGTCCCTTTAGGGGGCGGGTAGCGGAGAACACCGGGGAGCTGTTTTTT
j_gene: TRBJ1-3; v_gene: TRBV7-2; d_gene: TRBD1; abundance: many; CDR3aa: CASSDRQGPRNTIYF; CDR3nt: TGTGCCAGCAGCGACCGACAGGGCCCCCGAAACACCATATATTTT
j_gene: TRBJ2-3; v_gene: TRBV13; d_gene: TRBD2; abundance: few; CDR3aa: CASSSHTSGRTDTQYF; CDR3nt: TGTGCCAGCAGCTCCCATACTAGCGGTCGCACAGATACGCAGTATTTT
j_gene: TRBJ2-7; v_gene: TRBV18; d_gene: TRBD2; abundance: many; CDR3aa: CASSRRTSGNSYEQYF; CDR3nt: TGTGCCAGCTCTCGCAGGACTAGCGGGAACTCCTACGAGCAGTACTTC
j_gene: TRBJ2-7; v_gene: TRBV29-1; d_gene: TRBD2; abundance: many; CDR3aa: CSVEYPSLAEKYEQYF; CDR3nt: TGCAGCGTTGAATATCCCTCGCTAGCGGAGAAATACGAGCAGTACTTC
j_gene: TRBJ2-7; v_gene: TRBV4-1; d_gene: -; abundance: -; CDR3aa: CASSQDDGSSSYEQYF; CDR3nt: TGCGCCAGCAGCCAAGACGACGGCTCCTCTTCCTACGAGCAGTACTTC
j_gene: TRBJ2-7; v_gene: TRBV12-3/TRBV12-4; d_gene: TRBD2; abundance: many; CDR3aa: CASSFWTSGRYEQYF; CDR3nt: TGTGCCAGCAGTTTTTGGACTAGCGGGAGGTACGAGCAGTACTTC